The 13 T cell receptor beta chains below were found in one sample sequenced in a study of blood T cell repertoires in COVID-19. The data were produced by immunoSEQ multiplex PCR, yet TCRdb's version contains in-frame clones alone and is incomplete. Here the sample spans nearly 250,000 clones, almost 85% being singletons. The sequenced material came from peripheral blood. All receptors come from an elderly woman with acute or convalescent COVID-19.

This clone appeared once. The chain has TRBV6-5 and TRBJ1-5, with D possibly matching TRBD1 (5 bases). Trimming stripped 6 bases from V and 3 bases from J, with 9 bases between. Germline CDR1 MNHEY, CDR2 SVGAGI. The CDR3 contains 13 residues. CDR3 amino acids: CASRRQHNQPQHF. The CDR3 nucleotides are TGTGCCAGCAGAAGACAGCACAATCAGCCCCAGCATTTT.

The J gene is TRBJ2-1, the V gene TRBV2; 7 bases align to TRBD2. CDR1 and CDR2 from the germline V gene are SNHLY and FYNNEI. This CDR3 has 14 amino acids. With V trimmed by 7 bases and J by 8 bases, 11 bases remained unmatched. CDR3 coding DNA: TGTGCCAGCACGGAGACTAGCTGGGGTCATGAGCAGTTCTTC. Residues: CASTETSWGHEQFF.

The chain is built from TRBV6-2 or TRBV6-3 and TRBJ1-1, with 8 nucleotides matching TRBD1. Germline values: CDR1 MNHEY, CDR2 SVGEGT. V was pared by 5 bases and J by 5 bases, with 10 bases of the junction left unmatched. There are 15 residues in the CDR3. CDR3 DNA: TGTGCCAGCAGTACCCCGGGACAGGCGTTAACTGAAGCTTTCTTT. Its protein is CASSTPGQALTEAFF.

This rearrangement joins TRBV19 to TRBJ2-3, with TRBD1 matching over 10 bases. V lost 5 bases to trimming and J lost 6 bases; unmatched junction nucleotides: 14. The CDR3 length is 17 residues. Germline CDR1 LNHDA, CDR2 SQIVND (reference sequence). The CDR3 bases are TGTGCCAGTAGTCCGCCCGGGACAGGGGCCTCCAGGGATACGCAGTATTTT. Its translation is CASSPPGTGASRDTQYF.

This clone was counted at least ten times. The chain couples TRBV28 to TRBJ2-7; TRBD2 might be the D (6 bases). CDR1 is MDHEN and CDR2 is SYDVKM in the germline V gene. V shed 7 bases and J shed 3 bases, with 16 bases lying between them. The CDR3 consists of 14 residues. CDR3 bases: TGTGCCAGCACCCCGGTAGGGGAGGTCTACGAGCAGTACTTC. Translated, it gives CASTPVGEVYEQYF.

This sequence joins TRBV5-4 and TRBJ1-1, with D perhaps matching TRBD1 (5 bases). The germline V gene encodes CDR1 SGHNT and CDR2 YYREEE (reference sequence). V was shortened by 2 bases and J by 6 bases, with 11 bases between the two germline ends. There are 13 residues in the CDR3. CDR3 DNA sequence: TGTGCCAGCAGCTTAGGAGGGGTCGCTGAAGCTTTCTTT. Protein product: CASSLGGVAEAFF.

This chain links TRBV5-5 with TRBJ1-1; TRBD1 aligns across 9 bases. The V gene's germline CDR1 is SGHKS and CDR2 YYEKEE (reference sequence). After removal of 2 bases from V and 1 base from J, the junction contained 6 bases not matched to a gene. The CDR3 length is 16 residues. CDR3 in DNA: TGTGCCAGCAGCTTTTCGGGACAGGGCCCGAACACTGAAGCTTTCTTT. Protein product: CASSFSGQGPNTEAFF.

The rearrangement joins TRBV5-8 to TRBJ2-2, with 8 bases matching TRBD1. From germline, CDR1 is SGHTS and CDR2 YDEGEE. Trimming removed 5 bases from V and 2 bases from J; junction bases left unmatched: 5. The CDR3 is 15 amino acids. CDR3 in DNA: TGTGCCAGCAGTTGGACAGGGCCTAACACCGGGGAGCTGTTTTTT. Amino acids: CASSWTGPNTGELFF.

The chain joins TRBV6-4 to TRBJ2-7, with D possibly being TRBD1 (6 bases). Germline V CDR1 and CDR2: MRHNA, SNTAGT. CDR3 size: 14 residues. Trimming took off 4 bases at V and 2 bases at J, with 12 bases between the two ends. CDR3 in DNA: TGTGCCAGCAGTGGGACAGTCTCTACCTACGAGCAGTACTTC. It yields the protein CASSGTVSTYEQYF.

The chain carries TRBV29-1 and TRBJ1-1; D gene ambiguous. The germline V and J ends were trimmed by 4 bases and 7 bases, with 16 bases remaining between them. The germline gives CDR1 SQVTM, CDR2 ANQGSEA. The CDR3 spans 13 residues. CDR3 sequence: CSVGITDSGEAFF. The CDR3 DNA follows: TGCAGCGTTGGGATAACGGACTCAGGTGAAGCTTTCTTT.

This clone was seen only once. This chain connects TRBV30 to TRBJ1-6, with D unclear. Looked up from germline, CDR1 is GTSNPN and CDR2 is SVGIG (reference sequence). This CDR3 is built from 11 residues. The V and J ends lost 0 bases and 14 bases respectively, with 8 bases between them. The CDR3 is CAWSVLQALHF. In nucleotides, the CDR3 is TGTGCCTGGAGTGTACTGCAGGCCCTCCACTTT.

The V gene is TRBV6-5, the J gene TRBJ1-6; D might be TRBD1 (5 bases). Germline lookup yields CDR1 MNHEY and CDR2 SVGAGI. The CDR3 runs 15 residues. Trimming took 0 bases from V and 7 from J, leaving 10 bases between them. The CDR3 reads CASSYSRATNSPLHF. Written as DNA, the CDR3 is TGTGCCAGCAGTTACTCCAGGGCAACGAATTCACCCCTCCACTTT.

The CDR3 DNA sequence: TGCGCCAGCAGCCAATTTTGGGGGAGGTCGAGCAATCAGCCCCAGCATTTT. This translates into CASSQFWGRSSNQPQHF. The V call is TRBV4-3, the J call TRBJ1-5; a weak D match, TRBD1 (5 bases). The CDR3 covers 17 residues. The germline V and J ends were trimmed by 2 bases and 1 base, with 15 bases remaining between them. Germline V gene data show CDR1 as LGHNA and CDR2 as YSLEER.